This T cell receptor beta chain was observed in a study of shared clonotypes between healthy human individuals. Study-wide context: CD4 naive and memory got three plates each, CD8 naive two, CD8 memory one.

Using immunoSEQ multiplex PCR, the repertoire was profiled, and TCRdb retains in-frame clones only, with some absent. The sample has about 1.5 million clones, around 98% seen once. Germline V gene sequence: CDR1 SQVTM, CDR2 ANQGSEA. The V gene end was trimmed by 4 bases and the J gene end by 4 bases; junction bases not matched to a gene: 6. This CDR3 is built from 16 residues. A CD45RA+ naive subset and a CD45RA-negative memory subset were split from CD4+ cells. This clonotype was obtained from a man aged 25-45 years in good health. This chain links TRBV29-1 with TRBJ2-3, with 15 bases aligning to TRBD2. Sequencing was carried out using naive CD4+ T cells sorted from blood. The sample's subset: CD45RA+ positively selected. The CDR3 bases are TGCAGCGTTGCCGGGACTAGCGGGAGGATTGCAGATACGCAGTATTTT. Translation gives CSVAGTSGRIADTQYF.